This TCR beta chain appears in the sequencing data of a study of blood T cell repertoires in COVID-19. Study background: Spain, Italy and the United States supplied samples that represented acute and convalescent COVID-19.

Patients from Seattle were sampled longitudinally, starting during active infection. Assay: immunoSEQ multiplex PCR; the TCRdb copy retains only in-frame clones and omits some. The sample records fewer than 350,000 clones, roughly 90% being singletons. The origin of this receptor is a woman in her 30s with COVID-19, enrolled during active disease. Material for sequencing was peripheral blood.

The CDR3 protein is CASSQDRWGVGNTEAFF. Written as DNA, the CDR3 is TGTGCCAGCAGCCAAGATCGGTGGGGAGTGGGGAACACTGAAGCTTTCTTT. The chain is built from TRBV3-1 (or the pseudogene TRBV3-2) and TRBJ1-1; D unclear. The CDR3 length is 17 residues. V was cut by 0 bases and J by 1 base, with 15 bases left in between. Germline V gene lookup returns CDR1 LGHDT and CDR2 YNNKEL (reference sequence).